Presented here are 5 T cell receptor beta chains from one specimen sequenced in a study of blood T cell repertoires in COVID-19. Profiling relied on immunoSEQ multiplex PCR, and the TCRdb table lists in-frame clones only, not all of them. The sample lists under 450,000 clones; roughly four fifths were seen once. The sample was peripheral blood. These receptor sequences come from a human donor with acute or convalescent COVID-19. The donor label of this sample is uncertain.

The V and J genes are TRBV5-6 and TRBJ1-2, with a weak D call TRBD1 (5 bases). The CDR3 is 15 residues long. Germline V gene data show CDR1 as SGHDT and CDR2 as YYEEEE. Trimming shortened V by 0 bases and J by 4 bases, and 13 bases separated the two germline ends. The CDR3 region is CASSLEVGQVYGYTF. CDR3 coding DNA: TGTGCCAGCAGCTTGGAGGTGGGGCAGGTCTATGGCTACACCTTC.

V gene TRBV5-8 combines with J gene TRBJ2-7, with D unclear. V was pared by 4 bases and J by 1 base, with 9 bases between. The CDR3 extends over 13 amino acids. Germline V gene lookup returns CDR1 SGHTS and CDR2 YDEGEE. CDR3 DNA sequence: TGTGCCAGCAGCGTGGCAGGATCCTACGAGCAGTACTTC. This gives the protein CASSVAGSYEQYF.

V and J are TRBV5-4 and TRBJ1-2; D is possibly TRBD1 (6 bases). Germline CDR1 and CDR2: SGHNT and YYREEE (reference sequence). V shed 3 bases and J shed 7 bases, with 19 bases lying between them. The CDR3 spans 15 residues. CDR3 DNA: TGTGCCAGCAGCTCCGGTAACAGGGTTGGTTCTGGCTACACCTTC. Encoded protein: CASSSGNRVGSGYTF.

The chain combines TRBV7-6 with TRBJ2-7; 12 bases match TRBD2. V gave up 5 bases and J gave up 2 bases; unmatched junction bases: 13. This CDR3 region has 18 residues. Per the germline V gene, CDR1 is SGHVS and CDR2 is FNYEAQ. The CDR3 sequence is CASSPQLLAGGTTYEQYF. In nucleotides, the CDR3 is TGTGCCAGCAGCCCTCAGCTACTAGCGGGAGGCACCACCTACGAGCAGTACTTC. The variable domain in full, completed from reference TRBV7-6 and TRBJ2-7, reads GAGVSQSPRYKVTKRGQDVALRCDPISGHVSLYWYRQALGQGPEFLTYFNYEAQQDKSGLPNDRFSAERPEGSISTLTIQRTEQRDSAMYRCASSPQLLAGGTTYEQYFGPGTRLTVT.

The V and J genes are TRBV27 and TRBJ1-1, with D tentatively TRBD1 (5 bases). The CDR3 spans 15 residues. Trimming cost V 5 bases and J 4 bases, with 17 bases left between them. The V gene's germline CDR1 is MNHEY and CDR2 SMNVEV (reference sequence). The CDR3 DNA is TGTGCCAGCAGTCTGCTTCAGGGAGGAGGCACTGAAGCTTTCTTT. It translates to CASSLLQGGGTEAFF.